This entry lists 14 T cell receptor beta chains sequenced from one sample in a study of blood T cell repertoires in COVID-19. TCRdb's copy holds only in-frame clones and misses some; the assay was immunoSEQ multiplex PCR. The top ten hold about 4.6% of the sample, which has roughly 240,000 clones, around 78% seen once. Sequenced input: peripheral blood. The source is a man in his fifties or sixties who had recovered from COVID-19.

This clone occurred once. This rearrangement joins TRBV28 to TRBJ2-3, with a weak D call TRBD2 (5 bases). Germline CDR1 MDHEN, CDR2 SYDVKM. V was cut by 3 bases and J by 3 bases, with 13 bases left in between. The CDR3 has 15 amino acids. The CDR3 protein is CASSFPPSGTDTQYF. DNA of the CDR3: TGTGCCAGCAGTTTCCCTCCCTCGGGGACAGATACGCAGTATTTT.

As DNA, the CDR3 is TGTGCCAGCAGTTTAGCTCGGAGAGCTAGCGGGGGGAGAGATACGCAGTATTTT. This encodes CASSLARRASGGRDTQYF. The chain is built from TRBV28 and TRBJ2-3, with 11 bases aligning to TRBD2. J lost 5 bases, V lost 2 bases, and 12 bases had no gene match. Germline V gene sequence: CDR1 MDHEN, CDR2 SYDVKM. The CDR3 is made up of 18 amino acids.

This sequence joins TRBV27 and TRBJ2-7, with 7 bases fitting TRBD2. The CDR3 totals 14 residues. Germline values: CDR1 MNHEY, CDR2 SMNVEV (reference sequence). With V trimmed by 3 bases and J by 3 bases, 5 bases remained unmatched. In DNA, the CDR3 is TGTGCCAGCAGTTTTCGGGCTAGCGGCTACGAGCAGTACTTC. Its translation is CASSFRASGYEQYF.

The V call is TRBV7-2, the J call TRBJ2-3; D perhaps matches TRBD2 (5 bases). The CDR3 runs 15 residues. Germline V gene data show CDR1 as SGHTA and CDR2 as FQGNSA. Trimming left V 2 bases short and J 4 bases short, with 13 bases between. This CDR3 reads CASSLFGLASDTQYF. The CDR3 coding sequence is TGTGCCAGCAGCTTATTCGGGCTAGCATCAGATACGCAGTATTTT.

The CDR3 region is CASRRGASLNEQFF. CDR3 in DNA: TGTGCCAGTCGGCGGGGGGCATCCCTCAATGAGCAGTTCTTC. This sequence joins TRBV7-2 and TRBJ2-1; the match to TRBD2 covers 8 bases. Germline V gene sequence: CDR1 SGHTA, CDR2 FQGNSA. There are 14 residues in the CDR3. With V trimmed by 9 bases and J by 6 bases, 10 bases remained unmatched.

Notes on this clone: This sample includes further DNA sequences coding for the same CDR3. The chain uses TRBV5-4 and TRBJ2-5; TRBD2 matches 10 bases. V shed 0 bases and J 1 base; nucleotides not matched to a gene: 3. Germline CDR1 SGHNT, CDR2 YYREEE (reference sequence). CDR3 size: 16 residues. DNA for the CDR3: TGTGCCAGCAGCTTGGGGTTAGCGGGGGGCCAAGAGACCCAGTACTTC. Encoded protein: CASSLGLAGGQETQYF.

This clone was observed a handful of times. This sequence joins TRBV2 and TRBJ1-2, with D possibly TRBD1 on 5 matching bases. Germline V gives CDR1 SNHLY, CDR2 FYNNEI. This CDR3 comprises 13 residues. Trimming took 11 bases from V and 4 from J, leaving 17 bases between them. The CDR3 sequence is CAGTRGGTYGYTF. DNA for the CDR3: TGTGCCGGTACCCGGGGGGGGACCTATGGCTACACCTTC. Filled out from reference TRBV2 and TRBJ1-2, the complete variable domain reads EPEVTQTPSHQVTQMGQEVILRCVPISNHLYFYWYRQILGQKVEFLVSFYNNEISEKSEIFDDQFSVERPDGSNFTLKIRSTKLEDSAMYFCAGTRGGTYGYTFGSGTRLTVV.

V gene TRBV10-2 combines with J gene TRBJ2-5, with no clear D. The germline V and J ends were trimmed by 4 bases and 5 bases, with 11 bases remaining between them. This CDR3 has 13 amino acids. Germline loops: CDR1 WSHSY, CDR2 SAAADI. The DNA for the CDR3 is TGCGCCAGCAGTGCTAGTTGGCTGGAGACCCAGTACTTC. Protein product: CASSASWLETQYF.

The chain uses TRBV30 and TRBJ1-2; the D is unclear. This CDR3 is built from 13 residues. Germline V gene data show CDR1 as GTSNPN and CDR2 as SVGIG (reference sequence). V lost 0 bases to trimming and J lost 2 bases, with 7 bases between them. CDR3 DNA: TGTGCCTGGAGTGTGTCCAGGAACTATGGCTACACCTTC. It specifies CAWSVSRNYGYTF.

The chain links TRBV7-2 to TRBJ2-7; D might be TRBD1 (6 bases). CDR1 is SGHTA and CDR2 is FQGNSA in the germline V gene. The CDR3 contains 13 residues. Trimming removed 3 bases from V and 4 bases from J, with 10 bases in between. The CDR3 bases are TGTGCCAGCAGCTTCGGACAGAAATACGAGCAGTACTTC. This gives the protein CASSFGQKYEQYF.

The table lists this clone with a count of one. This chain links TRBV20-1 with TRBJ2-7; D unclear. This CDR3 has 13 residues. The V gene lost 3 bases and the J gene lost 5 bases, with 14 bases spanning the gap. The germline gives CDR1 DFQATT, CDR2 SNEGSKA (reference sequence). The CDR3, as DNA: TGCAGTGCTAGTGTACCGGTCCCCCACGAGCAGTACTTC. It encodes CSASVPVPHEQYF.

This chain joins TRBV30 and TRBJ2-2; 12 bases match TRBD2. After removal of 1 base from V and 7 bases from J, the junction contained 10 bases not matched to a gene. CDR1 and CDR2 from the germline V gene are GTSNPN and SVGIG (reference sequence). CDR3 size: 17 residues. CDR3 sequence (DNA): TGTGCCTGGAGTGAAAACCCCTGGACTAGCGGGAACGGGGAGCTGTTTTTT. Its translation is CAWSENPWTSGNGELFF.

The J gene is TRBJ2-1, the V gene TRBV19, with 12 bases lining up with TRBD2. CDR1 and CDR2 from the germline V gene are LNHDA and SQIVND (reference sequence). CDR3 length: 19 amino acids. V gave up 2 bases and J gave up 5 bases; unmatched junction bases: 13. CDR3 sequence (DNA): TGTGCCAGTAGTATATCTAGCGGGAGGGCCGCGCAACACAACAATGAGCAGTTCTTC. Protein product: CASSISSGRAAQHNNEQFF.

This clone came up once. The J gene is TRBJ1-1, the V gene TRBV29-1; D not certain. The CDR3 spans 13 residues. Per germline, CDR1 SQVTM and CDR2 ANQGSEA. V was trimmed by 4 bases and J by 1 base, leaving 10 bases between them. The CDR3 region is CSVASAGNTEAFF. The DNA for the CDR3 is TGCAGCGTTGCGTCTGCGGGGAACACTGAAGCTTTCTTT.